The clone carrying this T cell receptor (beta chain) was observed a handful of times. No antigen is known for it. This sample is part of a study of T-cell reconstitution after alpha-beta-depleted transplantation in children. Findings and caveats of the study: From surviving recipient T cells and thymic progenitors came the high day-60 TCRbeta diversity observed in some patients. Several hundred expanded graft clones reportedly gave rise to the alpha-beta T cells present about two months after transplant. At one year after transplant, newly produced T cells mostly accounted for T-cell counts and diversity.

The TCRbeta library was prepared with unique molecular identifiers. From the PCR reads, TCRdb called clonotypes with MiXCR, one entry per CDR3 protein. The repertoire has around 300,000 distinct CDR3 sequences, just over 7.5% of them found once; the top ten carry approximately 9.6%. J gave up 0 bases and V 6 bases, and 5 bases lay outside the gene matches. Germline V gene lookup returns CDR1 SNHLY and CDR2 FYNNEI. CDR3 length: 15 amino acids. V usage is TRBV2 and J usage is TRBJ2-1, with 7 bases fitting TRBD2. This receptor was obtained from a female patient younger than 10 who had a stem cell transplant for Fanconi anemia, so the T cells may come from the graft donor. The sample was peripheral blood, taken 360 days after TCRalphabeta/CD19-depleted stem cell transplant. CDR3 sequence reads: CASSVSGASYNEQFF. The CDR3 DNA is TGTGCCAGCAGCGTAAGCGGGGCCTCCTACAATGAGCAGTTCTTC.